This T cell receptor beta chain was sequenced in a study of blood T cell repertoires in COVID-19 (dated by TCRdb to 2018 to 2021). For the wider study: Samples from collaborators originated in the United States, Italy and Spain and spanned both the acute and convalescent phases of COVID-19. The prospective study material was composed of cDNA or gDNA derived from T cells, B-cell-depleted T cells, or PBMCs. Deeply sampled blood TCRbeta repertoires from subjects exposed to, actively infected with, or recovered from COVID-19 were included in the dataset. A freely available public database, intended as a resource for researchers studying the immune response to SARS-CoV-2, is where the repertoires were released. Samples were obtained from the ongoing ImmuneRACE study (first 160 participants) and from roughly 1,300 subjects provided by 6 global collaborators. Nearly every sample came with metadata listing a de-identified subject ID, COVID-19 status, age in years and sex. Where available, HLA class I and class II types were obtained from metadata supplied by the sample provider rather than from assay-based typing.

TCRbeta CDR3 regions were amplified from genomic DNA by means of the immunoSEQ Assay, a bias-controlled multiplex PCR. In the source study's methods: The number of nucleated cells in each sample was estimated by amplification of reference gene primers within the assay. To quantify the absolute abundance of each unique TCRbeta CDR3 rearrangement, sequence reads were collapsed and filtered. For each sample, productive Simpson clonality was calculated as the square root of Simpson's diversity index across productive rearrangements. Imported from immuneACCESS, the table was reduced by TCRdb to in-frame sequences with V and J called. These copies leave out some clones; in studies compared against another copy, an unresolved V gene accounts for under half, and the cause of the remainder is not known. Clonal size and the V and J genes are those of that table, whereas D and trimming came from the DNA. In this sample the table shows 65,000 to 75,000 clones, 89% of which occur a single time. The ten largest clones capture about 5% of the sample.

Turning to this clone: Its target antigen remains unknown. Base quality data are lacking; no much larger clone is found one base away.

Broad study findings and their caveats: The amount of clinical and demographic metadata varied by source and participant and was provided uncurated.

Each collaborating institution followed its own protocols to collect whole blood in K2EDTA tubes. Collaborator samples were shipped for TCRbeta analysis as frozen whole blood, isolated PBMCs, or DNA extracted from either sample type. The CDR3 runs 15 residues from the cysteine to the phenylalanine. The sequence is cut down to CDR3 DNA, 45 bases in frame from base 1. The germline ends are 17 bases apart after V is trimmed by 4 bases and J by 4 bases. In the germline V gene, CDR1 corresponds to MGHRA and CDR2 to YSYEKL. This sequence uses TRBV4-1 and TRBJ2-7, and perhaps TRBD2 as D gene, on 5 matching bases. The sequence came from a woman between 45 and 65 years old with active COVID-19. The source material was peripheral blood. The sequenced DNA is TGCGCCAGCAGCCCCATAAGCACTAGAGCATACGAGCAGTACTTC. Translated, this is CASSPISTRAYEQYF.